These T cell receptor beta chains were read from a single sample in a study of blood T cell repertoires in COVID-19. Clones were sequenced by immunoSEQ multiplex PCR, and TCRdb holds only the in-frame ones, with some missing. Among over 200,000 clones, 80% were seen once, and the ten largest hold around 5%. Input material: peripheral blood. The receptor source for this set is a human donor in a cohort sampled during active COVID-19. Each CDR3 is given with its conserved first and last residue.

v_call cdr3_aa
TRBV24-1 CATSDFGTGAGDEQFF
TRBV5-1 CASSPGQGANGYTF
TRBV5-1 CASSLPPGVGSSTDTQYF
TRBV7-9 CASSLEQGYGYTF
TRBV6-1 CASSEASLGTRRDEQYF
TRBV27 CASSFRTGGYTF
TRBV10-1 CARRSGSGEEQFF
TRBV7-9 CASSPHRSAGAGPQETQYF
TRBV19 CASSSHRTETQYF
TRBV7-3 CASSSQGVGTGELFF
TRBV5-1 CASSLMGGRNTEAFF
TRBV28 CASSLSGMNTEAFF
TRBV19 CASSPQLVSQETQYF
TRBV4-2 CASSQEPPAPYGYTF
TRBV30 CAWSPRGGQAWRNQPQHF
TRBV27 CASTGTNTGELFF
TRBV3-1/TRBV3-2 CASSPRTGVPEAFF
TRBV5-5 CASSPIDRGGIYGYTF
TRBV9 CASSVAPGGTQYEQYF
TRBV5-1 CASSRQGDTEAFF
TRBV9 CASSVLGGGYTF
TRBV6-4 CASSDSGGSADTQYF
TRBV2 CASNGGSRVETQYF
TRBV7-7 CASSLDSIETQYF
TRBV15 CATSRVDLADNEQFF
TRBV6-2/TRBV6-3 CASSQDRKYGYTF
TRBV6-1 CASSEPQGWNGYTF
TRBV4-3 CASSQEQGPSTGELFF
TRBV7-3 CASSVGGGSSYNEQFF
TRBV10-3 CAISELGGTEAFF
TRBV5-6 CASSPDRGNYGYTF
TRBV7-9 CASSQPGHPAVTEAFF
TRBV19 CASSKTGHNEQFF
TRBV5-4 CASSWGGTSRYEQYF
TRBV3-1/TRBV3-2 CASSQGAFTDTQYF
TRBV6-2/TRBV6-3 CASSSPPLAGPTDTQYF
TRBV7-2 CASSSPPGEQYF
TRBV14 CASSQLGRPREQYF
TRBV6-5 CASSYGQGTNTIYF
TRBV5-4 CASSFGLMNTGELFF
TRBV5-1 CASSSMDNYEQYF
TRBV15 CATSRLGLAAYNEQFF
TRBV6-5 CASRQRQGREKLFF
TRBV4-3 CASSQSSVQSRGNSPLHF
TRBV27 CASSRTGLEEKLFF
TRBV9 CASSVDGRVPHSGNTIYF
TRBV25-1 CASSDDRGHQPQHF
TRBV7-9 CASSPRGRGGAFF
TRBV5-6 CASRPGQGNEKLFF
TRBV2 CASCVGAAHEKLFF
TRBV19 CASSMVEEKAKNIQYF
TRBV23-1 CASSQSRIRQGRTDTQYF